One TCR beta chain is described in this entry. The data were obtained in a study of control samples from healthy donors and cancer patients. Using immunoSEQ multiplex PCR, the repertoire was profiled, and TCRdb retains in-frame clones only, with some absent. The table includes 170,000 or so clones, 90% to 95% detected once. The V end was cut by 1 base, the J end by 3 bases, with 7 bases between. In germline, CDR1 is GTSNPN, CDR2 SVGIG (reference sequence). CDR3 length: 13 amino acids. The TCR sequence derives from a man under 40 in good health. The chain combines TRBV30 with TRBJ1-5, with D uncertain. Sequenced input: blood. CDR3 nucleotide sequence: TGTGCCTGGAGTGCCCAGCTCAATCAGCCCCAGCATTTT. The encoded protein is CAWSAQLNQPQHF. Full variable domain (outside the CDR3, taken from reference TRBV30 and TRBJ1-5): SQTIHQWPATLVQPVGSPLSLECTVEGTSNPNLYWYRQAAGRGLQLLFYSVGIGQISSEVPQNLSASRPQDRQFILSSKKLLLSDSGFYLCAWSAQLNQPQHFGDGTRLSIL.